These 31 T cell receptor beta chains originate from one sample sequenced in a study of blood T cell repertoires in COVID-19. Measured with immunoSEQ multiplex PCR; TCRdb has only the in-frame clones, and not every one. The data show hundreds of thousands of clones, with more than 75% seen just once and approximately 1.9% held by the top ten. The sample was PBMCs or T cells enriched from blood (not recorded which). These receptors came from a middle-aged man in a cohort exposed to, infected with or recovered from COVID-19 (not recorded which).

The rearrangement links TRBV3-1 (or the pseudogene TRBV3-2) to TRBJ1-2; D not resolved. Trimming took off 4 bases at V and 7 bases at J, with 16 bases between the two ends. The germline V gene has CDR1 LGHDT and CDR2 YNNKEL (reference sequence). This CDR3 region has 14 residues. The CDR3 is CASSLLETRGGYTF. The CDR3 region has the DNA TGTGCCAGCAGCCTCCTCGAGACCCGAGGTGGCTACACCTTC.

The chain combines TRBV3-1 (or the pseudogene TRBV3-2) with TRBJ2-3; 15 bases agree with TRBD2. The CDR3 runs to 18 residues. V gave up 0 bases and J gave up 5 bases; unmatched junction bases: 6. The germline V gene has CDR1 LGHDT and CDR2 YNNKEL (reference sequence). CDR3 nucleotides: TGTGCCAGCAGCCAAGAAGGACTAGCGGGAGGGCCGGAAGATACGCAGTATTTT. Its translation is CASSQEGLAGGPEDTQYF.

V and J are TRBV5-5 and TRBJ1-5, with TRBD1 identical over 7 bases. V lost 4 bases to trimming and J lost 4 bases; unmatched junction nucleotides: 5. CDR1 is SGHKS, CDR2 YYEKEE, per germline (reference sequence). This CDR3 is 14 amino acids long. The CDR3 protein is CASSVAGGNQPQHF. In DNA, the CDR3 is TGTGCCAGCAGCGTGGCAGGGGGTAATCAGCCCCAGCATTTT.

This chain connects TRBV27 to TRBJ1-1, with a possible D match to TRBD1 (5 bases). The germline V gene encodes CDR1 MNHEY and CDR2 SMNVEV (reference sequence). V was cut by 5 bases and J by 6 bases, with 13 bases left in between. This CDR3 comprises 13 residues. This CDR3 reads CASSTRGRAEAFF. The CDR3 DNA is TGTGCCAGCAGTACAAGGGGAAGGGCTGAAGCTTTCTTT.

The chain employs TRBV19 and TRBJ1-1, with D perhaps matching TRBD1 (5 bases). Trimming took off 6 bases at V and 6 bases at J, with 17 bases between the two ends. CDR1 is LNHDA and CDR2 is SQIVND in the germline V gene (reference sequence). This CDR3 contains 14 residues. As DNA, the CDR3 is TGTGCCAGTAGGGTGGGCGGGGGAGTCCCTGAAGCTTTCTTT. Protein: CASRVGGGVPEAFF.

The V call is TRBV11-2, the J call TRBJ2-7; 11 bases map to TRBD1. This CDR3 has 17 residues. Germline-derived CDR1 and CDR2 are SGHAT and FQNNGV. The ends lost 5 bases at V and 1 base at J; junction bases unmatched: 10. The CDR3 DNA reads TGTGCCAGCAGCGCCGGACAGGGGGCGACGAGGTCCTACGAGCAGTACTTC. Amino acids: CASSAGQGATRSYEQYF. Looking up the rest from reference TRBV11-2 and TRBJ2-7 gives the full variable domain: EAGVAQSPRYKIIEKRQSVAFWCNPISGHATLYWYQQILGQGPKLLIQFQNNGVVDDSQLPKDRFSAERLKGVDSTLKIQPAKLEDSAVYLCASSAGQGATRSYEQYFGPGTRLTVT.

The gene calls are TRBV5-1 and TRBJ2-5; D possibly corresponds to TRBD2 (5 bases). The V gene's germline CDR1 is SGHRS and CDR2 YFSETQ. The CDR3 has 15 residues. Trimming took 2 bases from V and 1 from J, leaving 12 bases between them. The chain's CDR3 is CASSFSGNPQETQYF. The DNA for the CDR3 is TGCGCCAGCAGCTTTTCGGGAAACCCCCAAGAGACCCAGTACTTC.

The chain carries TRBV6-5 and TRBJ1-3, with D possibly being TRBD1 (6 bases). The germline V gene encodes CDR1 MNHEY and CDR2 SVGAGI. Trimming pared 6 bases from V and 3 bases from J, leaving 9 bases between. This CDR3 region has 13 residues. The CDR3 sequence is CASSLTGGNTIYF. The CDR3 coding sequence is TGTGCCAGCAGCCTGACAGGTGGAAACACCATATATTTT.

This chain joins TRBV28 and TRBJ1-5; D unclear. Trimming left V 3 bases short and J 9 bases short, with 18 bases between. The CDR3 runs to 15 residues. The germline CDR1 and CDR2 sequences are MDHEN and SYDVKM. For the CDR3, the DNA is TGTGCCAGCAGTTTTCGGCTTACCAGCGGATTGCCCCAGCATTTT. Its translation: CASSFRLTSGLPQHF. The full variable domain, rest sourced from reference TRBV28 and TRBJ1-5, is DVKVTQSSRYLVKRTGEKVFLECVQDMDHENMFWYRQDPGLGLRLIYFSYDVKMKEKGDIPEGYSVSREKKERFSLILESASTNQTSMYLCASSFRLTSGLPQHFGDGTRLSIL.

The gene calls are TRBV5-4 and TRBJ1-6; D may be TRBD1 (5 bases). The CDR3 length is 17 residues. Trimming stripped 1 base from V and 6 bases from J, with 17 bases between. The germline gives CDR1 SGHNT, CDR2 YYREEE (reference sequence). CDR3 DNA sequence: TGTGCCAGCAGCTTGTTAGGGGCCCAAGGGTCTAATTCACCCCTCCACTTT. Protein: CASSLLGAQGSNSPLHF.

This clone was observed a single time. V and J are TRBV28 and TRBJ2-7, with unresolved D. Trimming cost V 2 bases and J 3 bases, with 5 bases left between them. The CDR3 runs to 12 residues. Germline CDR1 is MDHEN and CDR2 is SYDVKM. The CDR3 DNA is TGTGCCAGCAGTTTAACCGGCTACGAGCAGTACTTC. This sequence encodes CASSLTGYEQYF.

The chain recombines TRBV28 with TRBJ1-1; no clear D gene. The CDR3 is 17 amino acids. Deletions cut 8 bases from V and 5 bases from J, with 27 bases between. Germline CDR1 reads MDHEN; CDR2 reads SYDVKM. The CDR3 DNA reads as TGTGCCAGCCCGGCTGGCAGGCTCGTCAGTTGGAAAACTGAAGCTTTCTTT. This gives the protein CASPAGRLVSWKTEAFF. Full variable domain (rest looked up from reference TRBV28 and TRBJ1-1): DVKVTQSSRYLVKRTGEKVFLECVQDMDHENMFWYRQDPGLGLRLIYFSYDVKMKEKGDIPEGYSVSREKKERFSLILESASTNQTSMYLCASPAGRLVSWKTEAFFGQGTRLTVV.

The chain is built from TRBV7-9 and TRBJ1-1; 8 bases fit TRBD1. This CDR3 contains 14 residues. Trimming removed 5 bases from V and 2 bases from J; junction bases left unmatched: 4. Germline CDR1 and CDR2: SEHNR and FQNEAQ (reference sequence). This CDR3 reads CASSAGQANTEAFF. The CDR3 bases are TGTGCCAGCAGCGCGGGACAGGCTAACACTGAAGCTTTCTTT.

This clone has only a few counts. The gene calls are TRBV27 and TRBJ2-7, with a tentative D call TRBD1 (5 bases). The CDR3 covers 14 residues. Trimming took 8 bases from V and 0 from J, leaving 14 bases between them. The V gene's germline CDR1 is MNHEY and CDR2 SMNVEV (reference sequence). The CDR3 nucleotides read TGTGCCAGCGGTGGGGCTTTTAGCTCCTACGAGCAGTACTTC. It encodes CASGGAFSSYEQYF.

This clone was counted between two and nine times. The chain recombines TRBV5-1 with TRBJ1-5; 7 bases fit TRBD1. Germline V CDR1 and CDR2: SGHRS, YFSETQ. This CDR3 contains 17 residues. V was clipped by 0 bases and J by 1 base; unmatched bases: 7. This CDR3 is CASSLGETGISNQPQHF. The CDR3 bases are TGCGCCAGCAGCTTGGGCGAGACAGGGATAAGCAATCAGCCCCAGCATTTT.

The V call is TRBV27, the J call TRBJ2-1, with 7 bases fitting TRBD1. Germline CDR1 and CDR2: MNHEY and SMNVEV (reference sequence). V shed 2 bases and J 9 bases; nucleotides not matched to a gene: 10. The CDR3 runs to 15 residues. The CDR3 region is CASSLRATGLFEQFF. The CDR3 region has the DNA TGTGCCAGCAGTTTAAGGGCGACAGGGCTGTTTGAGCAGTTCTTC.

The chain joins TRBV6-1 to TRBJ1-6, with unresolved D. The CDR3 sequence is 15 residues long. V gave up 1 base and J gave up 4 bases, with 8 bases separating them. Germline lookup yields CDR1 MNHNS and CDR2 SASEGT. CDR3 nucleotide sequence: TGTGCCAGCAGTGAAGTTACAGCTTATAATTCACCCCTCCACTTT. It is translated as CASSEVTAYNSPLHF.

This rearrangement joins TRBV11-2 to TRBJ2-1, with TRBD2 as a possible D gene (6 bases). The CDR3 length is 15 residues. V was shortened by 1 base and J by 5 bases, with 12 bases between the two germline ends. The germline V gene encodes CDR1 SGHAT and CDR2 FQNNGV. Here the CDR3 DNA reads TGTGCCAGCAGCTTAGGGGCGGGGAACCACAATGAGCAGTTCTTC. This translates into CASSLGAGNHNEQFF.

In DNA form, the CDR3 reads TGTGCCAGCAGCTCCCAGGGGACGAACACTGAAGCTTTCTTT. Residues: CASSSQGTNTEAFF. J is TRBJ1-1 and V is TRBV7-6, with D possibly being TRBD1 (6 bases). CDR3 size: 14 residues. Germline V gene sequence: CDR1 SGHVS, CDR2 FNYEAQ. The V end was cut by 4 bases, the J end by 1 base, with 10 bases between.

The J gene is TRBJ2-1, the V gene TRBV28, with 8 bases fitting TRBD2. V dropped 4 bases and J dropped 5; count of bases not matched to a gene: 7. Per germline, CDR1 MDHEN and CDR2 SYDVKM. CDR3 length equals 15 residues. CDR3 DNA: TGTGCCAGCAGTTGGGAGCGGGAGTGGGACAATGAGCAGTTCTTC. Protein: CASSWEREWDNEQFF.

This chain links TRBV9 with TRBJ1-1, with D perhaps TRBD1 (5 bases). The CDR3 has 15 amino acids. Trimming stripped 0 bases from V and 1 base from J, with 10 bases between. In germline, CDR1 is SGDLS, CDR2 YYNGEE. In DNA form, the CDR3 reads TGTGCCAGCAGCGTAGACCGACAGTCGAACACTGAAGCTTTCTTT. Protein: CASSVDRQSNTEAFF.

This sequence joins TRBV6-2 or TRBV6-3 and TRBJ2-7; D is possibly TRBD2 (6 bases). Germline-derived CDR1 and CDR2 are MNHEY and SVGEGT. Trimming removed 3 bases at V and 5 bases at J, with 14 bases between. The CDR3 is made up of 14 amino acids. CDR3 bases: TGTGCCAGCAGTTATAGCCGGGAGTTTAACGAGCAGTACTTC. It encodes CASSYSREFNEQYF.

The V gene is TRBV4-1, the J gene TRBJ2-7; TRBD1 matches 9 bases. V gave up 3 bases and J gave up 2 bases; unmatched junction bases: 17. Germline V gene sequence: CDR1 MGHRA, CDR2 YSYEKL. This CDR3 is built from 19 residues. CDR3 residues: CASSHLPPGGTGIPYEQYF. In nucleotides, the CDR3 is TGCGCCAGCAGCCATCTACCACCAGGGGGGACAGGGATTCCCTACGAGCAGTACTTC.

The genes are TRBV11-2 and TRBJ2-7; D is unresolved. CDR3 size: 14 residues. Trimming cost V 2 bases and J 0 bases, with 8 bases left between them. CDR1 SGHAT and CDR2 FQNNGV come from the germline V gene. The CDR3 loop is CASSLLVFSYEQYF. The CDR3 coding sequence is TGTGCCAGCAGCTTATTAGTCTTCTCCTACGAGCAGTACTTC.

The gene calls are TRBV3-1 (or the pseudogene TRBV3-2) and TRBJ2-7; 9 nucleotides align to TRBD1. The CDR3 is 15 residues long. CDR1 LGHDT and CDR2 YNNKEL come from the germline V gene (reference sequence). With 2 bases clipped from V and 2 bases from J, the junction kept 4 bases outside the gene matches. The DNA for the CDR3 is TGTGCCAGCAGCCAAACAGGGGGCCTAGCCTACGAGCAGTACTTC. As protein: CASSQTGGLAYEQYF.

The chain combines TRBV21-1 with TRBJ2-1; the listed D gene, TRBD2, was not tested against the DNA. TRBV21-1 is a recognized pseudogene. The CDR3 consists of 15 residues. CDR3 DNA: TGTGCCAGCACCTTTTCCGGGACTAGCTACAATGAGCAGTTCTTC. Amino acids: CASTFSGTSYNEQFF.

V and J are TRBV5-8 and TRBJ2-1; 10 bases fit TRBD2. The germline CDR1 and CDR2 sequences are SGHTS and YDEGEE. V trimming: 1 base; J trimming: 2 bases; junction bases outside the gene matches: 6. The length of the CDR3 is 17 residues. CDR3 coding DNA: TGTGCCAGCAGCTTGTACGTACTAGCGGGGACCTACAATGAGCAGTTCTTC. Amino acid sequence: CASSLYVLAGTYNEQFF.

V usage is TRBV5-1 and J usage is TRBJ2-2, with unresolved D. V shed 1 base and J shed 3 bases, with 7 bases lying between them. CDR1 and CDR2 (germline): SGHRS, YFSETQ. The CDR3 extends over 14 amino acids. The CDR3 reads CASSLLEYTGELFF. DNA for the CDR3: TGCGCCAGCAGCTTGCTGGAGTACACCGGGGAGCTGTTTTTT.

V is TRBV25-1 and J is TRBJ1-6; TRBD1 matches at 7 bases. Germline CDR1 MGHDK, CDR2 SYGVNS. The CDR3 loop spans 13 amino acids. The V gene end was trimmed by 6 bases and the J gene end by 4 bases; junction bases not matched to a gene: 0. Written as DNA, the CDR3 is TGTGCCAGCAGACAGGGGTATAATTCACCCCTCCACTTT. Protein product: CASRQGYNSPLHF.

The chain combines TRBV27 with TRBJ1-4; TRBD1 might be the D (5 bases). Trimming took off 4 bases at V and 7 bases at J, with 16 bases between the two ends. This CDR3 is 15 amino acids long. From germline, CDR1 is MNHEY and CDR2 SMNVEV (reference sequence). CDR3 protein: CASSSGKKRGEKLFF. The CDR3 DNA reads as TGTGCCAGCAGTTCAGGCAAAAAAAGGGGTGAAAAACTGTTTTTT.

The V gene is TRBV21-1, the J gene TRBJ2-3; the listed D gene, TRBD2, was not tested against the DNA. TRBV21-1 is a listed pseudogene. The CDR3 is 16 residues long. The CDR3 nucleotides read TGTGCCAGCAGCGCCAGAGACTCGCCGCTCACAGATACGCAGTATTTT. Its translation: CASSARDSPLTDTQYF.